This passage covers 21 T cell receptor beta chains from one sample sequenced in a study of CXCR4 blockade with PD-1 therapy in pancreatic cancer. Profiling relied on immunoSEQ multiplex PCR, and the TCRdb table lists in-frame clones only, not all of them. The sample includes some 6,200 clones, 35% to 45% of them seen just once. Sequenced input: tumor tissue. The receptors shown here come from a human donor with pancreatic ductal adenocarcinoma.

V and J are TRBV28 and TRBJ1-5; possibly TRBD1 for D (6 bases). The germline gives CDR1 MDHEN, CDR2 SYDVKM. The CDR3 is 17 amino acids. V lost 2 bases to trimming and J lost 2 bases, with 16 bases between them. In DNA, the CDR3 is TGTGCCAGCAGTTTAAGAGGGAGGGGGGTCGGCAATCAGCCCCAGCATTTT. Translation gives CASSLRGRGVGNQPQHF.

This clone has a handful of counts. The rearrangement links TRBV19 to TRBJ1-1; D remains unclear. CDR3 length equals 13 residues. V lost 7 bases, J lost 1 base, and 10 bases lay in between. Germline V lookup: CDR1 LNHDA, CDR2 SQIVND (reference sequence). Here the CDR3 reads CASKDRPNTEAFF. The CDR3 DNA reads TGTGCCAGTAAAGATAGGCCGAACACTGAAGCTTTCTTT.

The chain couples TRBV12-5 to TRBJ1-1, with 7 bases lining up with TRBD1. V gave up 1 base and J gave up 9 bases; unmatched junction bases: 5. The CDR3 is 13 amino acids. Germline V lookup: CDR1 LGHNT, CDR2 FRNRAP. The CDR3 DNA reads TGTGCTAGTGGTTTGGAAACAGGGGACCAAGCTTTCTTT. The encoded protein is CASGLETGDQAFF.

The chain has TRBV28 and TRBJ2-3; D remains ambiguous. In germline, CDR1 is MDHEN, CDR2 SYDVKM. The V and J ends lost 2 bases and 1 base respectively, with 13 bases between them. This CDR3 comprises 16 residues. In nucleotides, the CDR3 is TGTGCCAGCAGTTTAACGTGGGATGAGGGCACAGATACGCAGTATTTT. Amino acids: CASSLTWDEGTDTQYF.

The genes are TRBV19 and TRBJ2-1; D remains ambiguous. The CDR3 sequence is 15 residues long. The V and J ends lost 3 bases and 6 bases respectively, with 15 bases between them. Germline V CDR1 and CDR2: LNHDA, SQIVND (reference sequence). The CDR3 DNA is TGTGCCAGTAGTATGCAGGCGGCTGGAGCCAATGAGCAGTTCTTC. Translation: CASSMQAAGANEQFF.

The genes are TRBV1 and TRBJ2-2; no check of the table's D call, TRBD2, against the DNA was made. TRBV1 constitutes a pseudogene. This CDR3 is 15 amino acids long. Written as DNA, the CDR3 is TGCGCCAGCAGCCAAGATCACGGGTCCACCGGGGAGCTGTTTTTT. Residues: CASSQDHGSTGELFF.

This clone was picked up many times. The rearrangement joins TRBV11-3 to TRBJ2-5; D remains ambiguous. Trimming stripped 0 bases from V and 2 bases from J, with 10 bases between. Germline CDR1 is SGHNT and CDR2 is YENEEA. The CDR3 spans 15 residues. The CDR3 region is CASSLDPVRQETQYF. CDR3 DNA sequence: TGTGCCAGCAGCTTAGATCCGGTGAGGCAAGAGACCCAGTACTTC.

Concerning this clone itself: Compared with germline, one end of the junction differs, possibly owing to a read error. The chain is built from TRBV15 and TRBJ1-3, with D unresolved. CDR3 length: 16 residues. CDR1 LNHNV and CDR2 YYDKDF come from the germline V gene (reference sequence). Written as DNA, the CDR3 is TGTGCTACCAGCAGAGAGACTTCCCGCTCTGGAAACACCATATATTTT. This codes for CATSRETSRSGNTIYF.

As to this clone: Mismatch with germline at one junction end may stem from a read error. The chain combines TRBV9 with TRBJ2-2; D may match TRBD1 or TRBD2 (5 bases each). Germline V gives CDR1 SGDLS, CDR2 YYNGEE. The CDR3 is made up of 15 amino acids. The CDR3 here is CASNGRQFNTGKLFF. DNA for the CDR3: TGTGCCAGCAACGGACGACAGTTCAACACCGGGAAGCTGTTTTTT.

The chain couples TRBV19 to TRBJ1-5; D unclear. Trimming removed 3 bases from V and 0 bases from J, with 9 bases in between. Germline CDR1 LNHDA, CDR2 SQIVND (reference sequence). This CDR3 spans 15 amino acids. CDR3 loop: CASSISLYSNQPQHF. DNA of the CDR3: TGTGCCAGTAGTATCTCTCTATATAGCAATCAGCCCCAGCATTTT.

The rearrangement links TRBV28 to TRBJ2-1, with TRBD1 identical over 7 bases. The CDR3 contains 15 residues. The germline CDR1 and CDR2 sequences are MDHEN and SYDVKM. The V gene end was trimmed by 7 bases and the J gene end by 0 bases; junction bases not matched to a gene: 6. For the CDR3, the DNA is TGTGCCAGCACCCTAGCAGGGGGCTCCTACAATGAGCAGTTCTTC. Its protein is CASTLAGGSYNEQFF.

V is TRBV19 and J is TRBJ2-2; D gene unclear. Trimming stripped 1 base from V and 5 bases from J, with 8 bases between. Per germline, CDR1 LNHDA and CDR2 SQIVND (reference sequence). CDR3 length equals 14 residues. The CDR3 region has the DNA TGTGCCAGTAGTATAGGAAGATATACCGGGGAGCTGTTTTTT. Encoded protein: CASSIGRYTGELFF.

V gene TRBV18 combines with J gene TRBJ2-1; D call uncertain. The germline CDR1 and CDR2 sequences are KGHSH and LQKENI. The ends were cut back, 3 bases at V and 1 base at J, with 7 bases in the middle. The CDR3 extends over 14 amino acids. DNA of the CDR3: TGTGCCAGCTCACCTAGTGGTTCCTACAATGAGCAGTTCTTC. Residues: CASSPSGSYNEQFF.

This clone was found once. V and J are TRBV18 and TRBJ2-3; D tentatively reads TRBD1 or TRBD2 (6 bases each). There are 13 residues in the CDR3. Trimming removed 4 bases from V and 6 bases from J, with 11 bases in between. Germline V gene sequence: CDR1 KGHSH, CDR2 LQKENI. The CDR3 DNA follows: TGTGCCAGCTCACTAACCGGGGGCGATACGCAGTATTTT. Translated, it gives CASSLTGGDTQYF.

The chain is built from TRBV11-3 and TRBJ1-3; no firm D call. CDR3 length equals 14 residues. Trimming stripped 3 bases from V and 2 bases from J, with 8 bases between. In germline, CDR1 is SGHNT, CDR2 YENEEA. Here the CDR3 DNA reads TGTGCCAGCAGCTTGAGGGCGACTGGAAACACCATATATTTT. This gives the protein CASSLRATGNTIYF.

Judged by abundance, this clone is medium-sized (0.01 to 0.1%). CDR3 DNA: TGTGCCAGCAGCAACTCGGACAGGGGGGGGACCTACAATGAGCAGTTCTTC. Residues: CASSNSDRGGTYNEQFF. V is TRBV11-3 and J is TRBJ2-1; TRBD1 aligns across 10 bases. The CDR3 sequence is 17 residues long. Germline V CDR1 and CDR2: SGHNT, YENEEA. After removal of 5 bases from V and 2 bases from J, the junction contained 9 bases not matched to a gene.

V gene TRBV9 combines with J gene TRBJ2-1; TRBD2 matches 12 bases. In germline, CDR1 is SGDLS, CDR2 YYNGEE. The CDR3 is made up of 18 amino acids. J was trimmed by 0 bases and V by 4 bases; bases with no gene match: 8. The DNA for the CDR3 is TGTGCCAGCAGCCCGTCTAGCGGGAGGGGTGGCTCCTACAATGAGCAGTTCTTC. Protein product: CASSPSSGRGGSYNEQFF.

This clone was seen a handful of times. The gene calls are TRBV11-3 and TRBJ2-3; tentative D call: TRBD2 (5 bases). The CDR3 is made up of 17 amino acids. Trimming stripped 3 bases from V and 1 base from J, with 17 bases between. CDR1 SGHNT and CDR2 YENEEA come from the germline V gene. The DNA for the CDR3 is TGTGCCAGCAGCTTGTATGAGGGTCAGTGGGGCACAGATACGCAGTATTTT. Its translation: CASSLYEGQWGTDTQYF.

The chain's CDR3 is CASRQAGETQYF. In DNA form, the CDR3 reads TGTGCCAGTAGACAAGCGGGAGAGACCCAGTACTTC. The chain joins TRBV19 to TRBJ2-5, with D possibly being TRBD2 (6 bases). This CDR3 contains 12 residues. V was trimmed by 6 bases and J by 4 bases, leaving 9 bases between them. Germline V CDR1 and CDR2: LNHDA, SQIVND (reference sequence). Variable domain in full (rest from reference TRBV19 and TRBJ2-5): DGGITQSPKYLFRKEGQNVTLSCEQNLNHDAMYWYRQDPGQGLRLIYYSQIVNDFQKGDIAEGYSVSREKKESFPLTVTSAQKNPTAFYLCASRQAGETQYFGPGTRLLVL.

This rearrangement joins TRBV18 to TRBJ1-1, with 11 bases aligning to TRBD1. The V gene's germline CDR1 is KGHSH and CDR2 LQKENI. CDR3 length: 15 amino acids. Trimming removed 3 bases from V and 5 bases from J; junction bases left unmatched: 5. The chain's CDR3 is CASSPRTGGDTEAFF. The CDR3 DNA sequence: TGTGCCAGCTCACCCCGGACAGGGGGCGATACTGAAGCTTTCTTT.

The sample holds a few counts of this clone. The V and J genes are TRBV6-8 and TRBJ2-5, with D perhaps matching TRBD2 (5 bases). The CDR3 runs 12 residues. CDR1 and CDR2 (germline): MNHGY, SAAAGT. Deletions cut 5 bases from V and 8 bases from J, with 12 bases between. The CDR3 coding sequence is TGTGCCAGCAGTCCTCATACGGGAACCCAGTACTTC. Protein product: CASSPHTGTQYF.